This TCR beta chain was found in a study of T cell responses to AZD1222 COVID-19 vaccine (dated by TCRdb to the early 2020s). About the study as a whole: Because spike-specific TCR depth and breadth did not differ between the two schedules, AZD1222 recipients who got a second dose at roughly 4 weeks were pooled with those who got a second dose at roughly 12 weeks. Trial participants were enrolled into age subgroups of 18-55, 56-69 and 70-plus years, which contained around 150, 29 and 61 TCR-sequenced participants, respectively. A total of 230 to 250 trial participants underwent TCR sequencing, of whom about 200 had received two doses of AZD1222 and some 25 had received two doses of the MenACWY control vaccine. Here is what the overall study found, with its caveats: Conclusions about previously exposed vaccinees are limited, since just a handful of AZD1222 recipients were seropositive for SARS-CoV-2 at baseline. Because no day 14 peak-response samples were available, repertoires were characterized only after the peak T cell response. The 56-69-year group was small, and its depth increase did not reach significance, likely because of low power. The vaccine-associated CD4 TCRs covered the entire spike protein, and the dominant responses fell in regions 160-218 and 743-854. Most participants were white British and females outnumbered males, and the authors suggested that clonal diversity may have been underestimated. Nearly half of unique spike-specific TCRs reportedly recognized epitopes outside regions mutated in the B.1.351 and B.1.1.7 variants. After two AZD1222 doses, spike-specific TCR breadth and depth were significantly higher than at day 0 and than in MenACWY recipients.

The time point label of this sample denotes: baseline before first vaccination. Vaccinee samples were obtained from the UK trials COV001 and COV002, which included a single-blind randomized controlled phase 2/3 trial of AZD1222 (ChAdOx1 nCoV-19) in healthy adults. Trial participant PBMC samples were collected at day 0 and day 28 after the second dose for TCRbeta chain sequencing. The CDR3 goes from the cysteine to the phenylalanine over 14 residues. Only CDR3 DNA remains: 42 bases, in frame from the first base. V lost 5 bases and J lost 2 bases; the stretch between them is 10 bases long. Via the germline V gene, CDR1 is KGHSH and CDR2 LQKENI. The CDR3 regions of human TCRbeta chains were subjected to immunosequencing. The study's processing was this. TCRs in the repertoires were matched against a reference library of SARS-CoV-2-specific TCRs that had been generated with the MIRA antigen-specificity platform. Breadth was defined as the fraction of unique TCRs that were SARS-CoV-2-associated. Depth was defined as the fraction of total T cells that were SARS-CoV-2-associated. Using the MIRA data, each spike-specific TCR was mapped to the spike region that the TCR reacts to and placed in a CD4 or CD8 class. Log10-transformed breadth and depth values were compared by one-way ANOVA with Sidak's multiple comparisons tests. As stored in TCRdb, this immuneACCESS dataset retains in-frame rearrangements with V and J assigned. A fraction of the clones does not appear; measured against another copy, unresolved V genes explain less than half of the discrepancy, and the remainder lacks a known reason. V and J calls plus clone size are reproduced from that table; the DNA served to infer D and trimming. Recorded for this sample are about 170,000 clones; about 89% of them occurred a single time. Approximately 1.6% of the sample is held by the ten biggest clonotypes.

A word on this clone: There is no known antigen for this receptor. No much larger clone exists at a distance of one base, and base qualities are not known.

This TCR was recovered from an adult in good health. Material: peripheral blood, obtained on day 0 of AZD1222 vaccination. The rearranged chain carries TRBV18 and TRBJ1-3; the best D guess is TRBD1, with 5 bases matching. The nucleotide sequence is TGTGCCAGCTCATCCCAGGGTCCTGGAAACACCATATATTTT. This sequence encodes CASSSQGPGNTIYF. With the rest looked up from the reference TRBV18 and TRBJ1-3 genes rather than sequenced, the full variable domain is NAGVMQNPRHLVRRRGQEARLRCSPMKGHSHVYWYRQLPEEGLKFMVYLQKENIIDESGMPKERFSAEFPKEGPSILRIQQVVRGDSAAYFCASSSQGPGNTIYFGEGSWLTVV.